One sample yielded the 14 T cell receptor beta chains listed below, sequenced in a study of blood T cell repertoires in COVID-19. Clones were read by immunoSEQ multiplex PCR, and TCRdb kept only the in-frame ones, dropping some. The sample has fewer than 350,000 clones, approximately 80% seen once. What was sequenced was peripheral blood. These TCRs come from a woman between 50 and 59 years old with active or convalescent COVID-19.

The genes are TRBV3-1 (or the pseudogene TRBV3-2) and TRBJ2-1; 9 nucleotides line up with TRBD2. CDR1 is LGHDT and CDR2 is YNNKEL in the germline V gene (reference sequence). The length of the CDR3 is 13 residues. V trimming: 4 bases; J trimming: 8 bases; junction bases outside the gene matches: 3. This CDR3 is CASSPGTSYEQFF. The CDR3 DNA reads TGTGCCAGCAGCCCCGGGACTAGCTATGAGCAGTTCTTC.

There are a few counts of this clone. The gene calls are TRBV2 and TRBJ1-1, with 8 bases fitting TRBD1. CDR3 length: 14 amino acids. The J segment lost 5 bases and the V segment lost 4 bases, leaving 6 bases of the junction unmatched. Germline V gene lookup returns CDR1 SNHLY and CDR2 FYNNEI. The CDR3 bases are TGTGCCAGCAGTGGCGAGAGACAGGGGACTGAAGCTTTCTTT. The encoded protein is CASSGERQGTEAFF. Full variable domain (outside the CDR3, taken from reference TRBV2 and TRBJ1-1): EPEVTQTPSHQVTQMGQEVILRCVPISNHLYFYWYRQILGQKVEFLVSFYNNEISEKSEIFDDQFSVERPDGSNFTLKIRSTKLEDSAMYFCASSGERQGTEAFFGQGTRLTVV.

The J gene is TRBJ2-1, the V gene TRBV28; possibly TRBD2 for D (5 bases). Germline V gives CDR1 MDHEN, CDR2 SYDVKM. V dropped 3 bases and J dropped 0 bases, with 12 bases sitting between them. This CDR3 region has 16 residues. CDR3 residues: CASSLWAGASYNEQFF. As DNA, the CDR3 is TGTGCCAGCAGTTTGTGGGCGGGCGCCTCCTACAATGAGCAGTTCTTC.

This chain links TRBV19 with TRBJ1-2, with 8 nucleotides matching TRBD1. Per germline, CDR1 LNHDA and CDR2 SQIVND (reference sequence). V lost 5 bases, J lost 0 bases, and 5 bases stayed unmatched. The CDR3 contains 15 residues. DNA for the CDR3: TGTGCCAGTAGTGCCCCGGACAGGGCTAACTATGGCTACACCTTC. Its protein product is CASSAPDRANYGYTF.

This rearrangement joins TRBV6-5 to TRBJ2-3, with D possibly matching TRBD2 (7 bases). The V end lost 7 bases, the J end lost 5 bases, and 19 bases lay between the germline ends. The V gene's germline CDR1 is MNHEY and CDR2 SVGAGI. The CDR3 sequence is 15 residues long. The CDR3 reads CASKQGFAGVDTQYF. The CDR3 bases are TGTGCCAGCAAACAGGGTTTTGCGGGAGTAGATACGCAGTATTTT.

The chain uses TRBV7-2 and TRBJ1-3; 8 nucleotides line up with TRBD1. Germline V lookup: CDR1 SGHTA, CDR2 FQGNSA. V dropped 3 bases and J dropped 4; count of bases not matched to a gene: 17. The CDR3 spans 19 residues. CDR3 amino acids: CASSFLGGTGGTSGNTIYF. CDR3 coding DNA: TGTGCCAGCAGCTTCCTCGGGGGGACAGGCGGTACGTCCGGAAACACCATATATTTT. Full variable domain (remainder filled in from reference TRBV7-2 and TRBJ1-3): GAGVSQSPSNKVTEKGKDVELRCDPISGHTALYWYRQSLGQGLEFLIYFQGNSAPDKSGLPSDRFSAERTGGSVSTLTIQRTQQEDSAVYLCASSFLGGTGGTSGNTIYFGEGSWLTVV.

This sequence joins TRBV19 and TRBJ2-5; 10 nucleotides match TRBD1. Germline assignment: CDR1 LNHDA and CDR2 SQIVND (reference sequence). This CDR3 region has 16 residues. With 1 base clipped from V and 5 bases from J, the junction kept 7 bases outside the gene matches. The CDR3 DNA reads TGTGCCAGTAGTATAGGTCCCGGGACAGGGGAGGAGACCCAGTACTTC. Translating gives CASSIGPGTGEETQYF.

The CDR3 protein is CASKLGQGFLYEQYF. The CDR3 DNA sequence: TGTGCCAGCAAATTGGGACAGGGGTTTCTCTACGAGCAGTACTTC. The chain combines TRBV2 with TRBJ2-7; 10 nucleotides match TRBD1. The V segment lost 7 bases and the J segment 3 bases; nucleotides outside the gene matches: 9. This CDR3 is built from 15 residues. Germline V gene lookup returns CDR1 SNHLY and CDR2 FYNNEI.

This clone was recorded once. The J gene is TRBJ1-2, the V gene TRBV2; possibly TRBD1 for D (5 bases). Germline loops: CDR1 SNHLY, CDR2 FYNNEI. V was trimmed by 0 bases and J by 4 bases, leaving 12 bases between them. The CDR3 is 15 amino acids. CDR3 region: CASSEARAAAYGYTF. Written as DNA, the CDR3 is TGTGCCAGCAGTGAAGCCAGGGCAGCAGCCTATGGCTACACCTTC.

The chain links TRBV4-2 to TRBJ1-6; D is unresolved. CDR1 and CDR2 (germline): LGHNA, YNFKEQ. Trimming shortened V by 3 bases and J by 10 bases, and 16 bases separated the two germline ends. CDR3 size: 15 residues. DNA of the CDR3: TGTGCCAGCAGCCAGGGTGTTACCGCCGGGTCACCCCTCCACTTT. Translated, it gives CASSQGVTAGSPLHF.

This clone has at least ten counts. J is TRBJ1-1 and V is TRBV24-1; perhaps TRBD1 as D (6 bases). This CDR3 contains 21 residues. Per germline, CDR1 KGHDR and CDR2 SFDVKD. Trimming removed 4 bases at V and 0 bases at J, with 29 bases between. As DNA, the CDR3 is TGTGCCACCAGTGAAGCCCTGGGACAACCCCGGCGAGGGAATGTGAACACTGAAGCTTTCTTT. This gives the protein CATSEALGQPRRGNVNTEAFF.

J is TRBJ1-6 and V is TRBV10-3, with 8 bases fitting TRBD1. Germline CDR1 reads ENHRY; CDR2 reads SYGVKD. There are 14 residues in the CDR3. With 6 bases clipped from V and 7 bases from J, the junction kept 5 bases outside the gene matches. The CDR3 sequence is CAIRQTGANSPLHF. DNA of the CDR3: TGTGCCATCAGACAGACAGGGGCAAATTCACCCCTCCACTTT.

The V gene is TRBV3-1 (or the pseudogene TRBV3-2), the J gene TRBJ2-5; 15 bases align to TRBD2. Germline V gives CDR1 LGHDT, CDR2 YNNKEL (reference sequence). CDR3 size: 21 residues. Losses at the gene ends were 1 base for V and 5 bases for J; bases not matched to a gene: 17. The CDR3 DNA reads TGTGCCAGCAGCCAAGGCGTACCGGGACTAGCGGGAGGAATCCCATTGGAGACCCAGTACTTC. It specifies CASSQGVPGLAGGIPLETQYF.

V gene TRBV20-1 combines with J gene TRBJ2-7; D perhaps matches TRBD1 (6 bases). Germline assignment: CDR1 DFQATT and CDR2 SNEGSKA (reference sequence). Trimming left V 5 bases short and J 4 bases short, with 15 bases between. CDR3 size: 13 residues. CDR3 loop: CSARGPDSYEQYF. In DNA form, the CDR3 reads TGCAGTGCTCGTGGGCCGGACAGTTACGAGCAGTACTTC.